Listed here are 13 T cell receptor beta chains from one sample, sequenced in a study of T cells in Graves' hyperthyroidism and ophthalmopathy. Template material for amplifying TCR beta CDR3 regions consisted of RNA transcripts. The HTBI set primed first-round TCR CDR3 RT-PCR. TCRdb used MiXCR to reprocess the multiplex PCR reads, holding one entry per CDR3 protein. This sample has about 680,000 distinct CDR3 sequences, with roughly a third found just once. The sequenced material came from blood. Receptors were obtained from a woman aged 40-49 years with Graves' hyperthyroidism.

In the case of this clonotype: A much more abundant neighbour one base away suggests this may be a read error. The rearrangement uses TRBV5-4 and TRBJ1-1; TRBD1 matches 7 bases. Germline CDR1 and CDR2: SGHNT and YYREEE (reference sequence). The CDR3 runs 16 residues. The CDR3 DNA is TGTGCCAGCAGCTTGTATAAAGGGGGCCTGGACACTGAAGCTTCCTTT. Amino acid sequence: CASSLYKGGLDTEASF.

This clonotype was picked up many times. The chain links TRBV10-3 to TRBJ2-7, with a possible D match to TRBD1 (6 bases). Germline lookup yields CDR1 ENHRY and CDR2 SYGVKD. Trimming pared 5 bases from V and 1 base from J, leaving 18 bases between. The CDR3 extends over 16 amino acids. The DNA of the CDR3 is TGTGCCATCAGTAGAAAACTAGGGGACACGTCCTACGAGCAGTACTTC. Translated, it gives CAISRKLGDTSYEQYF.

The gene calls are TRBV7-2 and TRBJ1-1, with 8 bases that match TRBD1. V shed 6 bases, J shed 12 bases, and the junction held 9 bases outside the gene matches. Germline assignment: CDR1 SGHTA and CDR2 FQGNSA. The CDR3 is 12 amino acids. The CDR3 DNA follows: TGTGCCAGCAGGGCAGGGGGCATCACAACTTTCTTT. Its translation is CASRAGGITTFF.

This clonotype was seen ten or more times. CDR3 sequence (DNA): TGTGCCACCAGGAGGGCGGGCGGAGAGACCCAGTACTTC. This encodes CATRRAGGETQYF. The chain couples TRBV24-1 to TRBJ2-5, with a weak D call TRBD2 (5 bases). Germline lookup yields CDR1 KGHDR and CDR2 SFDVKD. With 7 bases removed from V and 4 bases from J, the gap between germline ends came to 12 bases. CDR3 length equals 13 residues.

This clonotype was detected only a few times. The chain is built from TRBV4-1 and TRBJ1-5; no clear D. Trimming shortened V by 2 bases and J by 1 base, and 6 bases separated the two germline ends. The germline V gene has CDR1 MGHRA and CDR2 YSYEKL. The CDR3 length is 14 residues. The CDR3 is CASSQTHSNQPQHF. The DNA for the CDR3 is TGCGCCAGCAGCCAAACACACAGCAATCAGCCCCAGCATTTT.

A few counts support this clonotype. The genes are TRBV6-5 and TRBJ1-5; 7 positions agree with TRBD1. This CDR3 region has 12 residues. The trim removed 8 bases at V and 4 bases at J, leaving 2 bases unmatched. Per the germline V gene, CDR1 is MNHEY and CDR2 is SVGAGI. CDR3 bases: TGTGCCAGCGTCAGGGGGAATCAGCCCCAGCATTTT. Amino acids: CASVRGNQPQHF.

The rearrangement links TRBV7-9 to TRBJ2-7; the match to TRBD1 covers 8 bases. The V gene end was trimmed by 5 bases and the J gene end by 3 bases; junction bases not matched to a gene: 9. The CDR3 is 15 residues long. Germline V gives CDR1 SEHNR, CDR2 FQNEAQ (reference sequence). CDR3 sequence (DNA): TGTGCCAGCAGCCCAGGGGGCCCCCTCGACTACGAGCAGTACTTC. Encoded protein: CASSPGGPLDYEQYF.

This sequence joins TRBV6-1 and TRBJ2-5; unclear D gene. Trimming pared 9 bases from V and 2 bases from J, leaving 4 bases between. Germline CDR1 is MNHNS and CDR2 is SASEGT. This CDR3 comprises 10 residues. The CDR3 spells CASTQETQYF. CDR3 DNA: TGTGCCAGTACACAAGAGACCCAGTACTTC.

This clonotype has at least ten counts. The rearrangement uses TRBV7-2 and TRBJ2-7; 11 bases fit TRBD2. CDR3 length equals 15 residues. The V and J ends lost 3 bases and 2 bases, in that order; junction bases with no gene match: 3. CDR1 is SGHTA, CDR2 FQGNSA, per germline. The chain's CDR3 is CASSLGLAVTYEQYF. CDR3 bases: TGTGCCAGCAGCTTGGGACTAGCGGTAACCTACGAGCAGTACTTC.

This clonotype appeared a few times. The chain joins TRBV15 to TRBJ2-5; TRBD1 might be the D (5 bases). The CDR3 runs 12 residues. V was pared by 6 bases and J by 5 bases, with 10 bases between. In germline, CDR1 is LNHNV, CDR2 YYDKDF (reference sequence). The CDR3 sequence is CATSAGKETQYF. The CDR3 coding sequence is TGTGCCACCAGTGCAGGGAAGGAGACCCAGTACTTC.

There are many counts of this clonotype. This rearrangement joins TRBV7-9 to TRBJ1-2, with 7 bases matching TRBD1. V lost 4 bases, J lost 7 bases, and 6 bases stayed unmatched. Germline assignment: CDR1 SEHNR and CDR2 FQNEAQ (reference sequence). The CDR3 is made up of 13 amino acids. CDR3 sequence reads: CASSSTGRGGYTF. The CDR3, as DNA: TGTGCCAGCAGCTCGACAGGGCGTGGTGGCTACACCTTC.

This clonotype appeared a few times. The chain couples TRBV2 to TRBJ2-3, with D maybe TRBD2 (6 bases). CDR3 length equals 12 residues. With 0 bases removed from V and 8 bases from J, the gap between germline ends came to 6 bases. Germline V gene lookup returns CDR1 SNHLY and CDR2 FYNNEI. CDR3 amino acids: CASSEAGGTQYF. In DNA, the CDR3 is TGTGCCAGCAGTGAAGCGGGGGGTACGCAGTATTTT.

This clonotype has ten or more counts. This sequence joins TRBV7-9 and TRBJ1-2; 9 bases align to TRBD1. The V gene's germline CDR1 is SEHNR and CDR2 FQNEAQ (reference sequence). Trimming at V came to 10 bases and at J to 5 bases, leaving 11 bases not matched to a gene. The CDR3 is made up of 14 amino acids. The CDR3 DNA reads as TGTGCCATCCTCCGGGACAGGGTTAGTTATGGCTACACCTTC. Translated: CAILRDRVSYGYTF.